The TCR beta chain under discussion was sequenced for a study of CD8 T cells in Susac syndrome. Random hexamers were used to reverse transcribe the RNA input (roughly 0.5 to 1 ug). It was immunoSEQ multiplex PCR that amplified TCR beta CDR3 across 54 Vbeta and 13 Jbeta. One entry per CDR3 protein results from TCRdb running MiXCR on the immunoSEQ multiplex PCR reads. Of 230,000 or so distinct CDR3 sequences detected, 95% appear once; the ten largest clones hold less than 0.095%. TEMRA cells were enriched by FACS, while CD8+ and CD4+ T cells were obtained through a negative isolation that was performed magnetically. The germline CDR1 and CDR2 sequences are SGHTA and FQGNSA. CDR3 length: 12 residues. Deletions cut 6 bases from V and 7 bases from J, with 10 bases between.

V gene TRBV7-2 combines with J gene TRBJ2-1, with D maybe TRBD1 (6 bases). The sequenced sample consisted of CD4+ T cells from PBMCs. The sequence came from a human donor with multiple sclerosis. This CDR3 reads CASSRGGNEQFF. The DNA of the CDR3 is TGTGCCAGCAGTCGAGGGGGTAATGAGCAGTTCTTC.